This T cell receptor (beta chain) was profiled in a study of T cell changes during pregnancy in multiple sclerosis. This table comes from immunoSEQ multiplex PCR, and its TCRdb copy is limited to in-frame clones, with some not included. Seen here are about 67,000 clones, about nine tenths observed once, and the top ten hold approximately 1.4%. This CDR3 spans 18 amino acids. J was trimmed by 4 bases and V by 0 bases; bases with no gene match: 13. Germline loops: CDR1 SGDLS, CDR2 YYNGEE. Sequenced here: peripheral blood, sampled in the second trimester of pregnancy. The genes are TRBV9 and TRBJ2-7, with TRBD2 matching 10 bases. This clonotype originated in a female donor with multiple sclerosis, enrolled in a pregnancy study. CDR3 DNA sequence: TGTGCCAGCAGCGTAGGGTCCCCTAGCGGGGGCACCGGGTACGAGCAGTACTTC. Protein product: CASSVGSPSGGTGYEQYF.